The source of this T cell receptor beta chain is a study of blood T cells in healthy people across ages. Regarding the study as a whole: Roughly linear age-related decline in beta diversity appeared, significant by age around 36.

A second PCR of 7 to 11 cycles used a sample-barcoded 5' primer and a J-beta primer mix. Each cDNA molecule received a tag from a template-switch adaptor that had 12 random nucleotides. Each CDR3 protein gets one entry after TCRdb re-called the 5' RACE reads with MiXCR. The repertoire holds 1.5 million to 2 million distinct CDR3 sequences, with roughly 52% as singletons. There are a few counts of this clonotype. The target antigen is unknown. PBMCs, at least 7 million per sample, were isolated. Sequencing was carried out using blood. The TCR sequence derives from a woman in her thirties or forties in good health.

The CDR3 region is CASSLNGGLGYTF. The DNA of the CDR3 is TGTGCCAGCAGCTTGAACGGGGGATTAGGCTACACCTTC. This chain joins TRBV11-1 and TRBJ1-2, with a tentative D call TRBD1 (5 bases). Per germline, CDR1 SGHAT and CDR2 FQDESV (reference sequence). The CDR3 is 13 residues long. V lost 3 bases, J lost 8 bases, and 13 bases lay in between.